This TCR beta chain was found in a study of OX40 agonist ivuxolimab in advanced cancers. In regard to this clone: The target antigen is unknown.

Overall study results and limits: Expanded clones belonging to CD8+ T cells outnumbered, on average, those of CD4+. At doses 0.1 to 3.0 mg/kg, CD4+ and CD8+ clones expanded.

Repertoires were generated with immunoSEQ multiplex PCR, while TCRdb's copy carries only in-frame clones and drops some. The data show fewer than 20,000 clones, approximately 86% seen once. Germline V gene lookup returns CDR1 MDHEN and CDR2 SYDVKM. CDR3 length: 17 residues. The TCR sequence derives from an adult with an advanced solid tumor such as melanoma, head and neck, liver or kidney cancer. The V and J genes are TRBV28 and TRBJ2-5; D is unclear. The tail of the sequence fits TRBJ2-7 better, so the J call may be wrong. The sequenced sample was CD4+ or CD8+ T cells sorted from blood, obtained in a trial of the OX40 agonist ivuxolimab. DNA of the CDR3: TGTGCCAGCAGTTTAGCTGGATCTGACGGAAGCTCCTACGAGCAGTACTTC. This gives the protein CASSLAGSDGSSYEQYF.